These 28 T cell receptor beta chains were all obtained from the same sample, sequenced in a study of CD8+CD57+ T cells in acquired aplastic anemia. CD8+CD57+ cell expansion, shown by flow cytometry, had occurred in the patients selected for sequencing. Profiling of TCR beta VDJ combinations and CDR3 sequences used genomic DNA as template. TCRdb independently ran MiXCR on the reads; one entry per CDR3 protein. The table includes about 160,000 distinct CDR3 sequences, around 52% detected once. Material: sorted CD4+, CD8+, or CD8+CD57+ T cells (not recorded which) from PBMCs. Receptors were obtained from a human donor with aplastic anemia.

The J gene is TRBJ1-5, the V gene TRBV6-1, with D perhaps TRBD1 (6 bases). In germline, CDR1 is MNHNS, CDR2 SASEGT. The CDR3 runs to 14 residues. Trimming left V 5 bases short and J 7 bases short, with 15 bases between. DNA of the CDR3: TGTGCCAGCAGTCCAACAGGGAAAATGCAGCCCCAGCATTTT. This gives the protein CASSPTGKMQPQHF.

This clonotype was seen repeatedly, ten times or more. The CDR3 is CASRPGQANSPLHF. For the CDR3, the DNA is TGTGCCAGCAGGCCGGGACAGGCGAATTCACCCCTCCACTTT. The gene calls are TRBV6-1 and TRBJ1-6; 8 nucleotides agree with TRBD1. V gave up 6 bases and J gave up 7 bases; unmatched junction bases: 5. Germline lookup yields CDR1 MNHNS and CDR2 SASEGT. This CDR3 comprises 14 residues.

Comments on this clonotype: At one of its ends the junction is not consistent with the germline gene, which may arise from a read error. The CDR3 region is CATSSPGQGMRRDF. The CDR3, as DNA: TGTGCCACCAGCAGCCCCGGACAGGGTATGAGAAGGGACTTC. The gene calls are TRBV15 and TRBJ1-2; 8 bases match TRBD1. Germline loops: CDR1 LNHNV, CDR2 YYDKDF (reference sequence). The CDR3 length is 14 residues.

The chain joins TRBV6-5 to TRBJ2-7; D gene ambiguous. Germline-derived CDR1 and CDR2 are MNHEY and SVGAGI. This CDR3 has 13 residues. Trimming cost V 0 bases and J 2 bases, with 5 bases left between them. Written as DNA, the CDR3 is TGTGCCAGCAGTTACTCATCGGCCTACGAGCAGTACTTC. Translating gives CASSYSSAYEQYF.

The chain is built from TRBV27 and TRBJ1-1; D remains unclear. This CDR3 is built from 13 residues. Trimming shortened V by 2 bases and J by 4 bases, and 8 bases separated the two germline ends. Germline V lookup: CDR1 MNHEY, CDR2 SMNVEV (reference sequence). Here the CDR3 reads CASSLNILTEAFF. As DNA, the CDR3 is TGTGCCAGCAGTTTAAACATCCTCACTGAAGCTTTCTTT.

In this sample, this clonotype turned up once. CDR3 sequence reads: CAISESGLPNYNEQFF. The CDR3 DNA sequence: TGTGCCATCAGTGAGTCCGGACTACCAAACTACAATGAGCAGTTCTTC. The chain carries TRBV10-3 and TRBJ2-1, with TRBD2 as a possible D gene (6 bases). The CDR3 sequence is 16 residues long. V gave up 0 bases and J gave up 3 bases, with 12 bases separating them. In germline, CDR1 is ENHRY, CDR2 SYGVKD.

The rearrangement links TRBV24-1 to TRBJ1-3; 8 bases match TRBD1. CDR1 KGHDR and CDR2 SFDVKD come from the germline V gene. This CDR3 comprises 16 residues. Trimming cost V 4 bases and J 4 bases; bases outside gene matches: 8. The chain's CDR3 is CATSELSQGVGNTIYF. DNA for the CDR3: TGTGCCACCAGTGAACTTTCACAGGGGGTCGGAAACACCATATATTTT.

This clonotype was detected ten times or more. The chain has TRBV30 and TRBJ1-6; unclear D gene. CDR1 is GTSNPN, CDR2 SVGIG, per germline (reference sequence). Deletions cut 4 bases from V and 11 bases from J, with 15 bases between. The CDR3 is made up of 13 amino acids. In DNA, the CDR3 is TGTGCCTGGAACCCCCCGTATGAGCCACCCCTCCACTTT. Translated, it gives CAWNPPYEPPLHF.

This chain uses TRBV6-2 or TRBV6-3 with TRBJ1-2, with D possibly TRBD1 on 6 matching bases. The V gene lost 4 bases and the J gene lost 3 bases, with 15 bases spanning the gap. The germline V gene has CDR1 MNHEY and CDR2 SVGEGT. The CDR3 runs 15 residues. The CDR3 loop is CASSLNAGAYYGYTF. The CDR3 DNA sequence: TGTGCCAGCAGTTTAAACGCAGGGGCTTACTATGGCTACACCTTC.

This clonotype was recorded many times. J is TRBJ2-1 and V is TRBV11-2; 10 bases line up with TRBD2. The CDR3 length is 18 residues. Germline CDR1 is SGHAT and CDR2 is FQNNGV. V was pared by 3 bases and J by 8 bases, with 16 bases of the junction left unmatched. The CDR3 here is CASSFSLAGATEWDEQFF. For the CDR3, the DNA is TGTGCCAGCAGCTTTTCCCTAGCGGGAGCCACCGAGTGGGATGAGCAGTTCTTC.

Remarks on this clonotype: The junction does not match germline at one end; this may be a read error. The V call is TRBV10-2, the J call TRBJ2-5; either TRBD1 or TRBD2 may supply D (7 bases each). The CDR3 sequence is 15 residues long. Germline V gives CDR1 WSHSY, CDR2 SAAADI. DNA of the CDR3: TGTGCCACCAGTGTGAACAGGGGCGGGGGTGAGACCCAGTACTTC. Translation: CATSVNRGGGETQYF.

This clonotype was observed at least ten times. The CDR3 here is CSVGPSGRGTGELFF. The CDR3 region has the DNA TGCAGCGTTGGACCTAGCGGGAGAGGCACCGGGGAGCTGTTTTTT. The chain joins TRBV29-1 to TRBJ2-2; 10 bases are a match to TRBD2. The CDR3 spans 15 residues. Germline loops: CDR1 SQVTM, CDR2 ANQGSEA. Trimming took 4 bases from V and 4 from J; bases not matched to a gene: 6.

In the case of this clonotype: Because the CDR3 is missing its conserved closing phenylalanine or tryptophan, this is likely a read error. The genes are TRBV6-1 and TRBJ1-6; D ambiguous. V lost 2 bases and J lost 5, with 7 bases in between. This CDR3 is built from 14 residues. CDR1 and CDR2 (germline): MNHNS, SASEGT. This CDR3 reads CASSEMGNNSPLHL. DNA for the CDR3: TGTGCCAGCAGTGAAATGGGTAATAATTCACCCCTCCACCTT.

V is TRBV7-3 and J is TRBJ1-3; D is ambiguous. Germline CDR1 and CDR2: SGHTA and FQGTGA. The CDR3 totals 13 residues. With 5 bases removed from V and 4 bases from J, the gap between germline ends came to 9 bases. The CDR3 region is CASSPDFGNTIYF. The CDR3 bases are TGTGCCAGCAGCCCAGATTTCGGAAACACCATATATTTT.

The chain has TRBV6-5 and TRBJ2-7, with 12 bases that match TRBD2. Trimming cost V 2 bases and J 5 bases; bases outside gene matches: 7. CDR3 length: 16 residues. Germline V gene sequence: CDR1 MNHEY, CDR2 SVGAGI. The CDR3 nucleotides are TGTGCCAGCAGTTACGCCCCCCTAGCGGGAGGGAACGAGCAGTACTTC. Its translation is CASSYAPLAGGNEQYF.

V usage is TRBV15 and J usage is TRBJ2-5; 7 positions agree with TRBD2. V lost 6 bases to trimming and J lost 0 bases; unmatched junction nucleotides: 1. The germline gives CDR1 LNHNV, CDR2 YYDKDF (reference sequence). CDR3 length equals 13 residues. The CDR3 region is CATSRGDQETQYF. The DNA of the CDR3 is TGTGCCACCAGTCGGGGGGACCAAGAGACCCAGTACTTC.

This clonotype appeared a few times. Written as DNA, the CDR3 is TGCGCCAGCAGCTCGGACGGTAGGAGCACAGATACGCAGTATTTT. Translation gives CASSSDGRSTDTQYF. This chain uses TRBV5-1 with TRBJ2-3; D is uncertain. Germline V CDR1 and CDR2: SGHRS, YFSETQ. The length of the CDR3 is 15 residues. V was clipped by 3 bases and J by 0 bases, with 11 bases between them.

The count of this clonotype is one. The V gene is TRBV14, the J gene TRBJ2-7; TRBD1 is a possible D gene (5 bases). This CDR3 contains 14 residues. Looked up from germline, CDR1 is SGHDN and CDR2 is FVKESK. Deletions cut 3 bases from V and 3 bases from J, with 12 bases between. CDR3 region: CASSQGWTLYEQYF. The CDR3 DNA reads as TGTGCCAGCAGCCAGGGGTGGACACTCTACGAGCAGTACTTC.

Remarks on this clonotype: A read error may produce the germline difference seen at one junction end. The V gene is TRBV11-2, the J gene TRBJ2-7; perhaps TRBD1 as D (5 bases). The DNA end lines up better with TRBJ2-1; the J call may be wrong. Per germline, CDR1 SGHAT and CDR2 FQNNGV. The CDR3 totals 14 residues. The CDR3, as DNA: TGTGCCAGCAGGACGATGGACACCTACAAGGAGCAGTTCTTC. Translating gives CASRTMDTYKEQFF.

This clonotype was seen a few times. One base away lies a much larger clone, so this may be a sequencing read error. CDR3 DNA: TGTGCCAGCACCGGAGGGACAGATACGCAGTATTTT. Residues: CASTGGTDTQYF. The V gene is TRBV9, the J gene TRBJ2-3; D is possibly TRBD2 (6 bases). The CDR3 is 12 amino acids. The ends were cut back, 6 bases at V and 3 bases at J, with 8 bases in the middle. The germline V gene encodes CDR1 SGDLS and CDR2 YYNGEE.

The CDR3 coding sequence is TGTGCCAGCAGTGGGGGATACGGCTACGAGCAGTACTTC. This codes for CASSGGYGYEQYF. This chain uses TRBV2 with TRBJ2-7; D gene ambiguous. Trimming cost V 4 bases and J 3 bases, with 10 bases left between them. CDR1 is SNHLY, CDR2 FYNNEI, per germline. CDR3 length equals 13 residues.

Points on this clonotype: A much bigger clone sits one base away, suggesting this may be a read error. J is TRBJ2-3 and V is TRBV5-6; either TRBD1 or TRBD2 may fit D (7 bases each). This CDR3 has 15 amino acids. Deletions cut 4 bases from V and 9 bases from J, with 21 bases between. In germline, CDR1 is SGHDT, CDR2 YYEEEE. CDR3 protein: CASSPAQGGQGTQYF. The CDR3 DNA is TGTGCCAGCAGCCCCGCGCAGGGGGGGCAGGGCACGCAGTATTTT.

This clonotype was found many times. This chain joins TRBV25-1 and TRBJ1-5, with a tentative D call TRBD1 (5 bases). The V gene lost 5 bases and the J gene lost 0 bases, with 20 bases spanning the gap. The germline V gene has CDR1 MGHDK and CDR2 SYGVNS. The CDR3 consists of 18 residues. The CDR3 spells CASSPVQDKLYSNQPQHF. The CDR3 nucleotides read TGTGCCAGCAGTCCCGTACAGGATAAACTATATAGCAATCAGCCCCAGCATTTT.

This clonotype was observed many times. The chain carries TRBV24-1 and TRBJ2-3; a possible D gene is TRBD1 (6 bases). V lost 11 bases, J lost 0 bases, and 8 bases lay in between. In germline, CDR1 is KGHDR, CDR2 SFDVKD. This CDR3 is 12 amino acids long. CDR3 in amino acids: CARTGSTDTQYF. CDR3 bases: TGTGCCAGAACAGGGAGCACAGATACGCAGTATTTT.

This chain joins TRBV29-1 and TRBJ2-7; tentatively, D is TRBD1 (7 bases). This CDR3 comprises 12 residues. V gave up 6 bases and J gave up 4 bases, with 13 bases separating them. The germline CDR1 and CDR2 sequences are SQVTM and ANQGSEA. In DNA, the CDR3 is TGCAGCGTCCAACAGGGGAGGTACGAGCAGTACTTC. Translation: CSVQQGRYEQYF.

This clonotype was counted many times. The V call is TRBV6-1, the J call TRBJ2-7, with D perhaps matching TRBD2 (6 bases). The germline V gene has CDR1 MNHNS and CDR2 SASEGT. The ends were cut back, 2 bases at V and 5 bases at J, with 16 bases in the middle. CDR3 length equals 15 residues. CDR3 sequence: CASSEPRTGGDEQYF. The CDR3 DNA follows: TGTGCCAGCAGTGAACCCCGTACAGGAGGGGACGAGCAGTACTTC.

In this sample, this clonotype turned up many times. The rearrangement joins TRBV5-8 to TRBJ2-2; TRBD1 matches at 8 bases. V lost 4 bases, J lost 7 bases, and 3 bases stayed unmatched. This CDR3 is 13 amino acids long. Germline V gene data show CDR1 as SGHTS and CDR2 as YDEGEE. The CDR3 nucleotides read TGTGCCAGCAGCCTGGGGACAGGCGGGGAGCTGTTTTTT. Its translation: CASSLGTGGELFF.

The V gene is TRBV19, the J gene TRBJ2-1; 8 nucleotides agree with TRBD2. The germline gives CDR1 LNHDA, CDR2 SQIVND (reference sequence). CDR3 length: 15 amino acids. V was clipped by 8 bases and J by 1 base; unmatched bases: 7. The CDR3 nucleotides read TGTGCCAGTTCCCGTCCTAGCGGGTCCTACAATGAGCAGTTCTTC. Encoded protein: CASSRPSGSYNEQFF. The complete variable domain, with remaining parts taken from reference TRBV19 and TRBJ2-1, reads DGGITQSPKYLFRKEGQNVTLSCEQNLNHDAMYWYRQDPGQGLRLIYYSQIVNDFQKGDIAEGYSVSREKKESFPLTVTSAQKNPTAFYLCASSRPSGSYNEQFFGPGTRLTVL.